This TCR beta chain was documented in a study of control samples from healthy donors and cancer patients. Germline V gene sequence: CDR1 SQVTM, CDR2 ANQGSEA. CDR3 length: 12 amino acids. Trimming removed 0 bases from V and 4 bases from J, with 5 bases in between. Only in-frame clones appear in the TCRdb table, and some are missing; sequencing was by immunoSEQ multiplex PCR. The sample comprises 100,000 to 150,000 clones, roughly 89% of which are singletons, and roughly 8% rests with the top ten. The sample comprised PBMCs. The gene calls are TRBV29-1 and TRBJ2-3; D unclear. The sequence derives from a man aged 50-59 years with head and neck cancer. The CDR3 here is CSVEDRADTQYF. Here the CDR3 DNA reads TGCAGCGTTGAAGATAGAGCAGATACGCAGTATTTT.